A single T cell receptor beta chain is shown here with its context. What this receptor recognizes is not known. Base qualities are not recorded, but no much larger clone differs from it by a single base. TCRbeta CDR3 regions were amplified from genomic DNA using the immunoSEQ Assay, a bias-controlled multiplex PCR. From the authors' description of their analysis: Within the assay, amplification of reference gene primers was used to estimate how many nucleated cells each sample contained. Sequence reads were collapsed and filtered to measure the absolute abundance of every unique TCRbeta CDR3 rearrangement. For each sample, productive Simpson clonality was calculated by taking the square root of Simpson's diversity index across productive rearrangements. TCRdb took over this immuneACCESS table, retaining in-frame rearrangements with V and J assigned. Such tables are incomplete; in checked studies, under half of the missing clones stem from an unresolved V gene, and the remainder is unexplained. The V and J calls and clone size are taken from that table; D and trimming were inferred from the DNA. The sample contains about 250,000 clones, over 75% of them found a single time. 9.1% of the sample is held by the ten biggest clonotypes.

V was cut back by 4 bases and J by 8 bases, leaving a gap of 23 bases between them. Including cysteine and phenylalanine, the CDR3 has 16 amino acids. Kept here is only the CDR3 DNA, which spans 48 bases and is read in frame from base 1. CDR1 and CDR2 (SGHTA, FQGNSA) derive from the germline V gene. This specimen comes from a study of blood T cell repertoires in COVID-19 (dated by TCRdb to 2020 to 2022). At the level of the whole study: Samples covering the acute and convalescent phases of COVID-19 were provided by collaborators in the United States, Italy and Spain. The material from the prospective study consisted of cDNA or gDNA derived from T cells, B-cell-depleted T cells, or PBMCs. Subjects who had been exposed to COVID-19, were actively infected with it, or had recovered from it provided the deeply sampled blood TCRbeta repertoires that made up the dataset. The repertoires were released in a freely available public database intended as a resource for research on the immune response to SARS-CoV-2. Samples came from the ongoing ImmuneRACE study (first 160 participants) plus 1,254 subjects from 6 global collaborators. The sample metadata nearly always contained a de-identified subject ID, COVID-19 status, age in years and sex. Where HLA class I and class II types were available, the types were taken from metadata supplied by the sample provider, not from assay-based typing. The investigation overall reported the following: The amount of clinical and demographic metadata varied by source and participant and was provided uncurated.

Participants in the prospective study were aged roughly 18 to 100 years, lived in about two dozen United States geographic areas, and enrolled through a virtual design. In the prospective study, cohorts were assigned on the basis of participant-reported clinical history obtained from a screening survey and a study questionnaire. In the prospective study, whole blood, serum and a nasopharyngeal or oropharyngeal swab were collected from each participant by mobile phlebotomists. Over a 2-month period, participants in the prospective study had the option of providing additional blood draws and questionnaires. Prospective study blood samples were shipped either frozen or at room temperature before DNA extraction.

The chain was built from TRBV7-2 and TRBJ1-2; the D gene is possibly TRBD1, with 6 bases matching. The sequencing sample was made of PBMCs or T cells enriched from blood (not recorded which). The sequence was obtained from a woman in her 50s with acute COVID-19. The DNA sequence follows: TGTGCCAGCAGCTCCCGGGCCAGGACAGATATTTCCGGCTACACCTTC. It is translated as CASSSRARTDISGYTF.